The T cell receptor beta chain described here comes from a study of tumor and adjacent non-tumor tissue in lung cancer. Overall study context: There were some 12 adenocarcinoma, a couple of squamous cell carcinoma and 1 small cell lung cancer cases. Stage I to III disease affected 10 men and roughly 5 women aged roughly 31 to 80.

Germline values: CDR1 SGHAT, CDR2 FQNNGV. The CDR3 consists of 14 residues. A modified ARM-PCR protocol with three rounds of nested PCR amplified TCRbeta. One entry per CDR3 protein, called by TCRdb with MiXCR from the multiplex PCR reads. Of under 95,000 distinct CDR3 sequences in the sample, around three fifths were seen once. Turning to this clonotype: One junction end does not reproduce the germline sequence, and a read error may be involved.

RNA was extracted from bulk tissue without any cell sorting. The J gene is TRBJ2-7, the V gene TRBV11-2; 7 nucleotides line up with TRBD1. The TCR originated in a man aged 70-80 years with non-small cell lung cancer. The sequencing sample was made of lung tumor tissue. The CDR3 spells CVSGKGDRNYEQYF. The CDR3 bases are TGTGTCAGCGGCAAGGGGGACAGAAACTACGAGCAGTACTTC.